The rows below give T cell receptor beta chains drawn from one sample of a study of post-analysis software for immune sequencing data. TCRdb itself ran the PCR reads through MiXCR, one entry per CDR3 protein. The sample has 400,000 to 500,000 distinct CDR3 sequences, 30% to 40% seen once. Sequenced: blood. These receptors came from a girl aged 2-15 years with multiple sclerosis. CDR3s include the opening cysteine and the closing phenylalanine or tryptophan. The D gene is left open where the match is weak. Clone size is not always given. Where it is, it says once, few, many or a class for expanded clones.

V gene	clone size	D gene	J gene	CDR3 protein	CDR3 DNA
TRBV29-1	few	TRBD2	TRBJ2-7	CSVEWGGSYEQYF	TGCAGCGTTGAATGGGGGGGCTCCTACGAGCAGTACTTC
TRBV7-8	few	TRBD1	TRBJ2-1	CTSSLPLDRGVYNEQFF	TGCACCAGCAGCTTACCCCTGGACAGGGGAGTATACAATGAGCAGTTCTTC
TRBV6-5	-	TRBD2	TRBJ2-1	CASSPLAGEQFF	TGTGCCAGCAGTCCACTAGCGGGGGAGCAGTTCTTC
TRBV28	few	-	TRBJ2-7	CASSSPGLYEQYF	TGTGCCAGCAGTTCCCCCGGCCTCTACGAGCAGTACTTC
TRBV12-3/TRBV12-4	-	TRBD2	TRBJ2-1	CASSSRLAHSYNEQFF	TGTGCCAGCAGTTCCCGACTAGCGCACTCCTACAATGAGCAGTTCTTC
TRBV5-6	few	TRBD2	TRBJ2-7	CASSLRAGLAYEQYF	TGTGCCAGCAGCTTAAGAGCGGGGCTAGCCTACGAGCAGTACTTC
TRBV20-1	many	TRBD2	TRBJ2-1	CSARGTGGGNEQFF	TGCAGTGCTAGGGGTACGGGGGGGGGCAATGAGCAGTTCTTC
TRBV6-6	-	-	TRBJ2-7	CASSYGGEVEQYF	TGTGCCAGCAGTTACGGTGGGGAGGTCGAGCAGTACTTC
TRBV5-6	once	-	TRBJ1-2	CASSLMGDGGYTF	TGTGCCAGCAGCTTGATGGGGGATGGAGGCTACACCTTC
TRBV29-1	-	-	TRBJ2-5	CSVEGRGRNQETQYF	TGCAGCGTTGAGGGACGTGGAAGGAACCAAGAGACCCAGTACTTC
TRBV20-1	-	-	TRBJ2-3	CSAREGKRYTDTQYF	TGCAGTGCTAGAGAGGGGAAGCGGTACACAGATACGCAGTATTTT
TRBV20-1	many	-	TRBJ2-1	CSTEEDSYNEQFF	TGCAGTACCGAGGAGGACAGCTACAATGAGCAGTTCTTC
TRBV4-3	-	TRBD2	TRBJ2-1	CASSQDRLAERYNEQFF	TGCGCCAGCAGCCAAGATCGACTAGCGGAGAGATACAATGAGCAGTTCTTC
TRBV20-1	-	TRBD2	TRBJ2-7	CSALPGLAGEVYEQYF	TGCAGTGCTCTTCCGGGACTAGCGGGAGAAGTCTACGAGCAGTACTTC
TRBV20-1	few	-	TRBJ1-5	CSARSGLNQPQHF	TGCAGTGCTAGAAGTGGACTCAATCAGCCCCAGCATTTT
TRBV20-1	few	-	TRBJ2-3	CSAKGQHTQYF	TGCAGTGCTAAGGGACAACATACGCAGTATTTT
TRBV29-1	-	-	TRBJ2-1	CSVEEDYEQFF	TGCAGCGTCGAGGAGGACTATGAGCAGTTCTTC
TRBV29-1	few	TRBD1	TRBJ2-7	CSVGVGQGLEQYF	TGCAGCGTTGGGGTTGGACAGGGGCTCGAGCAGTACTTC
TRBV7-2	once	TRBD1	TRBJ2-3	CASSLGTVTGTDTQYF	TGTGCCAGCAGCCTCGGGACAGTAACGGGCACAGATACGCAGTATTTT
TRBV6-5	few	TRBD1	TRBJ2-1	CASRQGAENEQFF	TGTGCCAGCCGACAGGGGGCTGAGAATGAGCAGTTCTTC
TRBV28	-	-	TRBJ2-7	CASSLQGSKSYEQYF	TGTGCCAGCAGTTTACAGGGTAGTAAGTCCTACGAGCAGTACTTC
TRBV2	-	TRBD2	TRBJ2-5	CASSEAPGLGLAEETQYF	TGTGCCAGCAGTGAAGCGCCAGGTTTGGGGCTAGCGGAAGAGACCCAGTACTTC
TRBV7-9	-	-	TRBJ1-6	CASSLGFGVGSPLHF	TGTGCCAGCAGCTTAGGGTTCGGGGTCGGGTCACCCCTCCACTTT
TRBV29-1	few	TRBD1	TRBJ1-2	CSVERRTGLDYGYTF	TGCAGCGTTGAAAGGAGGACAGGACTTGACTATGGCTACACCTTC